This TCR beta chain was captured in a study of preoperative IRX-2 immunotherapy in early breast cancer. The treatment denotes: preoperative locoregional IRX-2 cytokine immunotherapy. Patients received preoperative, locoregional IRX-2 cytokine immunotherapy in a phase Ib study. The V end was cut by 3 bases, the J end by 4 bases, with 9 bases between. The CDR3 consists of 13 residues. Germline V gene lookup returns CDR1 LGHNT and CDR2 FRNRAP. Sequenced by immunoSEQ multiplex PCR; TCRdb stores in-frame clones only, minus some. This sample carries approximately 98,000 clones, 86% of them seen once, and the ten largest clones take approximately 2%.

The chain carries TRBV12-5 and TRBJ1-2; D is undetermined. Sequences were derived from tumor tissue, sampled after IRX-2 immunotherapy. The clonotype originates from a human donor with breast cancer. CDR3 nucleotides: TGTGCTAGTGGTTTAGAACAGCCCTATGGCTACACCTTC. Its translation is CASGLEQPYGYTF.